Included here is one T cell receptor (beta chain) sequence, with context. The sample originates from a study of T cell changes during pregnancy in multiple sclerosis. The V gene end was trimmed by 5 bases and the J gene end by 10 bases; junction bases not matched to a gene: 9. The CDR3 covers 13 residues. Germline V gene lookup returns CDR1 MNHNS and CDR2 SASEGT. Only in-frame clones appear in the TCRdb table, and some are missing; sequencing was by immunoSEQ multiplex PCR. The data show some 28,000 clones, around nine tenths seen once. The material sequenced was CD4+ T cells from peripheral blood mononuclear cells, taken in the first trimester of pregnancy. The V call is TRBV6-1, the J call TRBJ2-3; TRBD1 aligns across 7 bases. The sequence came from a female donor in good health, enrolled as a control in a pregnancy study. CDR3 coding DNA: TGTGCCAGCAGTATCAGGGAAGGGGGCCCGCAGTATTTT. It encodes CASSIREGGPQYF.